Below, 20 T cell receptor beta chains from the same sample are listed, as sequenced in a study of early T cells in non-severe SARS-CoV-2 infection. TCRdb fed the 5' RACE reads into MiXCR, producing one record per CDR3 protein. The sample includes tens of thousands of distinct CDR3 sequences, roughly 6.1% of them seen just once. The sequenced material came from whole blood. These TCRs come from an adult who was a healthcare worker with PCR-confirmed SARS-CoV-2 infection or an uninfected control (not recorded which).

This clonotype was counted at least ten times. The V gene is TRBV28, the J gene TRBJ2-7, with 9 bases that match TRBD2. J gave up 0 bases and V 7 bases, and 7 bases lay outside the gene matches. This CDR3 has 15 amino acids. Germline V gives CDR1 MDHEN, CDR2 SYDVKM. CDR3 bases: TGTGCCAGCATTGGAGCGGGGGGCCTCTCCTACGAGCAGTACTTC. It yields the protein CASIGAGGLSYEQYF.

Only a few counts were recorded for this clonotype. This rearrangement joins TRBV9 to TRBJ1-1; TRBD1 matches at 11 bases. CDR1 and CDR2 (germline): SGDLS, YYNGEE. V lost 4 bases, J lost 4 bases, and 3 bases stayed unmatched. CDR3 size: 14 residues. CDR3: CASSTGQGATEAFF. The CDR3, as DNA: TGTGCCAGCAGCACCGGACAGGGGGCCACTGAAGCTTTCTTT.

This clonotype was picked up a small number of times. The chain joins TRBV5-4 to TRBJ2-3; D might be TRBD1 or TRBD2, each matching 5 bases. CDR1 and CDR2 (germline): SGHNT, YYREEE (reference sequence). The germline V and J ends were trimmed by 0 bases and 0 bases, with 11 bases remaining between them. The CDR3 is 16 amino acids. The CDR3 region has the DNA TGTGCCAGCAGCTTGGGTGGGGGACGCAGCACAGATACGCAGTATTTT. Its translation is CASSLGGGRSTDTQYF.

This clonotype was counted ten times or more. This chain links TRBV5-1 with TRBJ2-3; 10 nucleotides line up with TRBD2. The CDR3 has 15 amino acids. The junction had 5 bases not matched to a gene; V was cut back by 1 base and J by 6 bases. From germline, CDR1 is SGHRS and CDR2 YFSETQ. CDR3 bases: TGCGCCAGCAGCTTGCAAGCACTAGCGGGGGATACGCAGTATTTT. The encoded protein is CASSLQALAGDTQYF.

The table lists this clonotype with many counts. The V gene is TRBV20-1, the J gene TRBJ2-5, with 10 positions matching TRBD1. The length of the CDR3 is 16 residues. Germline V gene lookup returns CDR1 DFQATT and CDR2 SNEGSKA (reference sequence). The trim removed 2 bases at V and 7 bases at J, leaving 13 bases unmatched. CDR3 in DNA: TGCAGTGCTAGACACCCGGGCGGGACAGGGGCCGGGACCCAGTACTTC. This codes for CSARHPGGTGAGTQYF.

Many counts were recorded for this clonotype. The V call is TRBV20-1, the J call TRBJ2-1; D is possibly TRBD1 or TRBD2 (6 bases each). CDR1 and CDR2 (germline): DFQATT, SNEGSKA (reference sequence). The CDR3 length is 15 residues. Trimming stripped 5 bases from V and 3 bases from J, with 17 bases between. The CDR3 sequence is CSASRGAGNYNEQFF. CDR3 nucleotide sequence: TGCAGTGCTTCGAGGGGGGCGGGAAACTACAATGAGCAGTTCTTC.

This clonotype has at least ten counts. V usage is TRBV9 and J usage is TRBJ2-2; D might be TRBD2 (5 bases). This CDR3 has 15 residues. Germline lookup yields CDR1 SGDLS and CDR2 YYNGEE. V shed 2 bases and J shed 2 bases, with 10 bases lying between them. The CDR3 bases are TGTGCCAGCAGCGTTCGGGGTCCTAACACCGGGGAGCTGTTTTTT. Protein product: CASSVRGPNTGELFF.

The chain recombines TRBV29-1 with TRBJ2-1, with TRBD2 matching 11 bases. The V and J ends lost 4 bases and 7 bases, in that order; junction bases with no gene match: 9. The CDR3 has 15 amino acids. Germline-derived CDR1 and CDR2 are SQVTM and ANQGSEA. CDR3 region: CSVAPLAGVGNEQFF. The DNA of the CDR3 is TGCAGCGTTGCCCCACTAGCGGGAGTGGGTAATGAGCAGTTCTTC.

In its sample, this clonotype was seen many times. The V gene is TRBV3-1, the J gene TRBJ1-2; weak D call: TRBD1 (5 bases). This CDR3 spans 13 amino acids. Germline V gene sequence: CDR1 LGHDT, CDR2 YNNKEL (reference sequence). Trimming pared 2 bases from V and 6 bases from J, leaving 10 bases between. The CDR3 DNA reads as TGTGCCAGCAGCCAATCCCTAGGGGATGGCTACACCTTC. Translated, it gives CASSQSLGDGYTF.

This clonotype was found many times. V gene TRBV29-1 combines with J gene TRBJ2-5, with a weak D call TRBD1 (5 bases). Trimming stripped 8 bases from V and 1 base from J, with 11 bases between. CDR1 SQVTM and CDR2 ANQGSEA come from the germline V gene. The CDR3 contains 12 residues. The CDR3 loop is CSTRQSQETQYF. CDR3 DNA sequence: TGCAGCACAAGACAGTCCCAAGAGACCCAGTACTTC.

This clonotype was seen many times. This chain uses TRBV7-8 with TRBJ2-7; the match to TRBD2 covers 7 bases. The V gene's germline CDR1 is SGHVS and CDR2 FQNEAQ. CDR3 length: 14 amino acids. Trimming took 0 bases from V and 2 from J; bases not matched to a gene: 1. The CDR3 coding sequence is TGTGCCAGCAGCTTAGCGGGAGGGCCCTACGAGCAGTACTTC. Amino acids: CASSLAGGPYEQYF.

The table lists this clonotype with many counts. This chain joins TRBV7-6 and TRBJ2-7; 8 bases are shared with TRBD1. The germline V gene encodes CDR1 SGHVS and CDR2 FNYEAQ. The length of the CDR3 is 14 residues. V lost 2 bases to trimming and J lost 5 bases; unmatched junction nucleotides: 5. CDR3 nucleotides: TGTGCCAGCAGCTTATCAGGGGGCGCGAACGAGCAGTACTTC. It encodes CASSLSGGANEQYF.

This clonotype was found many times. V and J are TRBV20-1 and TRBJ2-3; TRBD2 aligns across 14 bases. The CDR3 has 16 residues. Germline CDR1 DFQATT, CDR2 SNEGSKA (reference sequence). Losses at the gene ends were 0 bases for V and 4 bases for J; bases not matched to a gene: 3. CDR3 in amino acids: CSARETSGRGADTQYF. CDR3 DNA: TGCAGTGCTAGAGAGACTAGCGGGAGGGGGGCAGATACGCAGTATTTT.

This clonotype was seen many times. This CDR3 reads CSASRPPSSSYEQYF. CDR3 sequence (DNA): TGCAGTGCTAGTAGGCCCCCATCGAGCTCCTACGAGCAGTACTTC. The chain carries TRBV20-1 and TRBJ2-7, with D uncertain. The CDR3 is made up of 15 amino acids. Germline loops: CDR1 DFQATT, CDR2 SNEGSKA (reference sequence). The V and J ends lost 3 bases and 0 bases respectively, with 15 bases between them.

This clonotype was detected ten times or more. This sequence joins TRBV9 and TRBJ2-7; 12 bases are a match to TRBD2. Trimming removed 0 bases from V and 4 bases from J; junction bases left unmatched: 20. The CDR3 runs 21 residues. Germline V gene sequence: CDR1 SGDLS, CDR2 YYNGEE. The DNA of the CDR3 is TGTGCCAGCAGCGTAGAGTCCCGGGGACTAGCGGGTCTTCCGATTATTTACGAGCAGTACTTC. Protein sequence: CASSVESRGLAGLPIIYEQYF.

This clonotype was recorded many times. The chain employs TRBV27 and TRBJ1-4, with 8 bases matching TRBD1. The CDR3 loop spans 17 amino acids. J was trimmed by 3 bases and V by 5 bases; bases with no gene match: 11. Germline V gene data show CDR1 as MNHEY and CDR2 as SMNVEV (reference sequence). This chain's CDR3 is CASSTGTGYSPNEKLFF. The CDR3 DNA reads TGTGCCAGCAGTACTGGGACAGGCTATTCGCCTAATGAAAAACTGTTTTTT.

This clonotype has ten or more counts. This chain joins TRBV7-6 and TRBJ1-2, with 9 bases identical to TRBD1. The CDR3 runs to 17 residues. Germline V gene sequence: CDR1 SGHVS, CDR2 FNYEAQ. The ends lost 5 bases at V and 7 bases at J; junction bases unmatched: 17. The CDR3 spells CASSLESGTGFMGGYTF. DNA for the CDR3: TGTGCCAGCAGCCTGGAGTCCGGGACAGGGTTCATGGGTGGCTACACCTTC.

This clonotype was detected ten times or more. The chain recombines TRBV11-2 with TRBJ2-5; D remains ambiguous. The germline V gene encodes CDR1 SGHAT and CDR2 FQNNGV. This CDR3 is built from 14 residues. V lost 1 base to trimming and J lost 1 base, with 7 bases between them. As DNA, the CDR3 is TGTGCCAGCAGCTTAGTCGGCACCCAAGAGACCCAGTACTTC. Translating gives CASSLVGTQETQYF.

This clonotype was seen at least ten times. This chain connects TRBV4-3 to TRBJ1-2; tentative D call: TRBD1 (6 bases). The CDR3 totals 14 residues. CDR1 is LGHNA, CDR2 YSLEER, per germline. V was shortened by 0 bases and J by 7 bases, with 12 bases between the two germline ends. CDR3 in DNA: TGCGCCAGCAGCCAAGAAGGGGGGATCGGTGGCTACACCTTC. It encodes CASSQEGGIGGYTF.

This clonotype has a count of ten or more. The chain has TRBV5-6 and TRBJ2-7, with D tentatively TRBD2 (6 bases). Germline V CDR1 and CDR2: SGHDT, YYEEEE. The CDR3 extends over 13 amino acids. V was shortened by 7 bases and J by 6 bases, with 17 bases between the two germline ends. This CDR3 reads CASLDGRGVEQYF. The CDR3 nucleotides read TGTGCCAGCCTCGACGGGAGAGGCGTCGAGCAGTACTTC.